One and the same sample provided the 17 T cell receptor beta chains below, sequenced in a study of OX40 agonist ivuxolimab in advanced cancers. Assay: immunoSEQ multiplex PCR; the TCRdb copy retains only in-frame clones and omits some. The sample lists tens of thousands of clones; 80% to 85% were seen once. Here the sequenced sample was CD4+ or CD8+ T cells sorted from blood, taken in a trial of the OX40 agonist ivuxolimab. The receptors were gathered from an adult with an advanced solid tumor such as melanoma, head and neck, liver or kidney cancer.

The rearrangement joins TRBV11-2 to TRBJ2-3; TRBD1 is a possible D gene (6 bases). Trimming left V 1 base short and J 14 bases short, with 22 bases between. The CDR3 contains 15 residues. The germline V gene has CDR1 SGHAT and CDR2 FQNNGV. The CDR3 DNA is TGTGCCAGCAGCTTAGGAAGAGGCCAGGGGTCCCTTCGGTATTTT. Translation: CASSLGRGQGSLRYF.

This chain links TRBV7-2 with TRBJ1-2; D is unresolved. This CDR3 has 13 amino acids. V gave up 0 bases and J gave up 7 bases, with 9 bases separating them. In germline, CDR1 is SGHTA, CDR2 FQGNSA. CDR3 bases: TGTGCCAGCAGCTTAGCGGTGGGGTCTGGCTACACCTTC. Amino acids: CASSLAVGSGYTF. The complete variable domain, with remaining parts taken from reference TRBV7-2 and TRBJ1-2, reads GAGVSQSPSNKVTEKGKDVELRCDPISGHTALYWYRQSLGQGLEFLIYFQGNSAPDKSGLPSDRFSAERTGGSVSTLTIQRTQQEDSAVYLCASSLAVGSGYTFGSGTRLTVV.

This clone was observed a single time. Other DNA sequences within the sample encode an identical CDR3. The genes are TRBV6-1 and TRBJ1-1; D gene uncertain. Trimming pared 4 bases from V and 1 base from J, leaving 7 bases between. Germline loops: CDR1 MNHNS, CDR2 SASEGT. The CDR3 is 13 amino acids. The CDR3 nucleotides are TGTGCCAGCAGTGGAACGGCGAACACTGAAGCTTTCTTT. The encoded protein is CASSGTANTEAFF.

This chain connects TRBV19 to TRBJ1-4, with D maybe TRBD1 (5 bases). The CDR3 has 14 residues. V lost 3 bases, J lost 4 bases, and 9 bases lay in between. Germline V CDR1 and CDR2: LNHDA, SQIVND (reference sequence). The CDR3 reads CASSIGGNNEKLFF. In DNA form, the CDR3 reads TGTGCCAGTAGTATTGGGGGGAATAATGAAAAACTGTTTTTT.

The chain carries TRBV5-4 and TRBJ1-4, with D unclear. V lost 0 bases, J lost 8 bases, and 8 bases lay in between. Germline CDR1 SGHNT, CDR2 YYREEE (reference sequence). CDR3 length: 13 amino acids. Here the CDR3 DNA reads TGTGCCAGCAGCTTGGATGCCTTCGAAAAACTGTTTTTT. Translated: CASSLDAFEKLFF.

V gene TRBV6-5 combines with J gene TRBJ1-2; TRBD1 is a possible D gene (5 bases). CDR3 size: 14 residues. The ends were cut back, 0 bases at V and 5 bases at J, with 10 bases in the middle. CDR1 and CDR2 from the germline V gene are MNHEY and SVGAGI. CDR3 in DNA: TGTGCCAGCAGTTACTCAGGGACGACTTATGGCTACACCTTC. Amino acids: CASSYSGTTYGYTF.

V is TRBV6-5 and J is TRBJ1-6; D ambiguous. Per germline, CDR1 MNHEY and CDR2 SVGAGI. The length of the CDR3 is 13 residues. Between the trimmed V and J ends, which lost 4 bases and 8 bases, there was a span of 9 bases. The CDR3 region is CASSLRSDSPLHF. The CDR3 DNA reads as TGTGCCAGCAGTTTAAGGTCGGATTCACCCCTCCACTTT.

The V and J genes are TRBV19 and TRBJ2-6, with D uncertain. CDR1 LNHDA and CDR2 SQIVND come from the germline V gene (reference sequence). Trimming removed 7 bases from V and 8 bases from J, with 15 bases in between. CDR3 length equals 14 residues. In DNA form, the CDR3 reads TGTGCCAGTAAGGGCAGAGTCGGTTCCAACGTCCTGACTTTC. This gives the protein CASKGRVGSNVLTF.

The chain joins TRBV25-1 to TRBJ1-2; D gene unclear. CDR1 is MGHDK, CDR2 SYGVNS, per germline. This CDR3 has 12 amino acids. Deletions cut 11 bases from V and 2 bases from J, with 12 bases between. Here the CDR3 DNA reads TGTGCCGTAGGGCGGGGAAACTATGGCTACACCTTC. Translation: CAVGRGNYGYTF.

The CDR3, as DNA: TGCAGCGTTGGTGGGGGTGGCTACACCTTC. It specifies CSVGGGGYTF. V gene TRBV29-1 combines with J gene TRBJ1-2; possibly TRBD1 for D (5 bases). CDR3 length equals 10 residues. Germline assignment: CDR1 SQVTM and CDR2 ANQGSEA. Trimming shortened V by 4 bases and J by 7 bases, and 7 bases separated the two germline ends.

V and J are TRBV7-2 and TRBJ1-1; possible D gene TRBD1, 5 bases. The CDR3 is 13 amino acids. Germline CDR1 and CDR2: SGHTA and FQGNSA. V was pared by 4 bases and J by 5 bases, with 11 bases between. CDR3 amino acids: CASSSTRQTEAFF. In nucleotides, the CDR3 is TGTGCCAGCAGCTCAACTAGACAGACTGAAGCTTTCTTT. Together with reference TRBV7-2 and TRBJ1-1, the CDR3 gives the full variable domain: GAGVSQSPSNKVTEKGKDVELRCDPISGHTALYWYRQSLGQGLEFLIYFQGNSAPDKSGLPSDRFSAERTGGSVSTLTIQRTQQEDSAVYLCASSSTRQTEAFFGQGTRLTVV.

The gene calls are TRBV7-6 and TRBJ2-1; TRBD2 matches at 10 bases. V lost 5 bases to trimming and J lost 1 base; unmatched junction nucleotides: 2. The CDR3 is 15 residues long. Per the germline V gene, CDR1 is SGHVS and CDR2 is FNYEAQ. The CDR3 coding sequence is TGTGCCAGCAGCCAACTAGCGGGATCCTACAATGAGCAGTTCTTC. Translating it yields CASSQLAGSYNEQFF.

This chain joins TRBV10-2 and TRBJ2-1; D is possibly TRBD2 (5 bases). V was pared by 8 bases and J by 2 bases, with 10 bases between. The CDR3 runs to 13 residues. CDR1 and CDR2 from the germline V gene are WSHSY and SAAADI. This CDR3 reads CASWAGPYNEQFF. The CDR3 DNA is TGCGCCAGCTGGGCGGGCCCCTACAATGAGCAGTTCTTC.

This chain connects TRBV19 to TRBJ1-2; the D gene is possibly TRBD1 (5 bases). V was trimmed by 7 bases and J by 7 bases, leaving 22 bases between them. CDR1 is LNHDA and CDR2 is SQIVND in the germline V gene (reference sequence). The CDR3 contains 15 residues. CDR3 coding DNA: TGTGCCAGTAACCCTAATAGGTCGCAGGGAGGTGGCTACACCTTC. This sequence encodes CASNPNRSQGGGYTF.

V gene TRBV5-8 combines with J gene TRBJ2-7; TRBD2 matches at 8 bases. After removal of 4 bases from V and 8 bases from J, the junction contained 5 bases not matched to a gene. The CDR3 is 12 residues long. The germline V gene encodes CDR1 SGHTS and CDR2 YDEGEE. The CDR3 bases are TGTGCCAGCAGCCCCGGGAGGGGGAAGCAGTACTTC. It codes for CASSPGRGKQYF.

This clone was detected once. V gene TRBV9 combines with J gene TRBJ2-1; D tentatively fits TRBD1 or TRBD2 (6 bases each). The V end lost 0 bases, the J end lost 6 bases, and 10 bases lay between the germline ends. Germline loops: CDR1 SGDLS, CDR2 YYNGEE. CDR3 length: 14 residues. CDR3 sequence reads: CASSVVGGSNEQFF. The CDR3 region has the DNA TGTGCCAGCAGCGTAGTCGGGGGCTCCAATGAGCAGTTCTTC.

The chain carries TRBV6-6 and TRBJ1-2; D is perhaps TRBD1 (5 bases). Germline V CDR1 and CDR2: MNHNY, SVGAGI (reference sequence). V shed 0 bases and J shed 6 bases, with 11 bases lying between them. The CDR3 totals 14 residues. The CDR3 reads CASSYSNQGDGYTF. The CDR3 DNA follows: TGTGCCAGCAGTTACTCGAACCAGGGCGATGGCTACACCTTC.